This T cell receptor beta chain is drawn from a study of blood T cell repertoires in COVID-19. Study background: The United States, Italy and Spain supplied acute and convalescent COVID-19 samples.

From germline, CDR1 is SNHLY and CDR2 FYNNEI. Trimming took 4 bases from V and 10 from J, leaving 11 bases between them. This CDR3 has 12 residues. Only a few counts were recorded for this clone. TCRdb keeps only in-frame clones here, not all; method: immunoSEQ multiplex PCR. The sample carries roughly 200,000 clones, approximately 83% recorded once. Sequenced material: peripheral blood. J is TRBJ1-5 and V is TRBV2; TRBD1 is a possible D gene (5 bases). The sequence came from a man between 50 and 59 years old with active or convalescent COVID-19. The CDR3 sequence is CASSVGANPQHF. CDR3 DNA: TGTGCCAGCAGTGTAGGGGCGAATCCCCAGCATTTT.